Following are 31 T cell receptor beta chains from one sample sequenced in a study of T cell responses to AZD1222 COVID-19 vaccine. TCRdb's copy holds only in-frame clones and misses some; the assay was immunoSEQ multiplex PCR. The table lists some 170,000 clones, 75% to 90% of them singletons. The sequencing used peripheral blood, collected 28 days after the second dose of the MenACWY control vaccine. These receptors were taken from an adult who received the MenACWY meningococcal vaccine as a control.

The chain recombines TRBV5-1 with TRBJ2-7; 9 nucleotides align to TRBD1. The germline V gene has CDR1 SGHRS and CDR2 YFSETQ. The J segment lost 5 bases and the V segment lost 4 bases, leaving 10 bases of the junction unmatched. This CDR3 comprises 15 residues. CDR3: CASSAVGQGMDEQYF. The CDR3 DNA reads TGCGCCAGCAGCGCGGTCGGACAGGGGATGGACGAGCAGTACTTC.

In its sample, this clone was seen once. This specimen includes other DNA sequences encoding the same CDR3. V usage is TRBV14 and J usage is TRBJ2-7; 12 nucleotides agree with TRBD2. Unmatched junction bases numbered 8, after V lost 4 bases and J lost 4 bases. CDR1 SGHDN and CDR2 FVKESK come from the germline V gene. The CDR3 spans 16 residues. The CDR3 is CASSPGLAGGPYEQYF. CDR3 sequence (DNA): TGTGCCAGCAGCCCGGGGCTAGCGGGAGGGCCTTACGAGCAGTACTTC.

This sequence joins TRBV20-1 and TRBJ1-2; no clear D gene. Germline-derived CDR1 and CDR2 are DFQATT and SNEGSKA (reference sequence). This CDR3 spans 8 amino acids. The CDR3, as DNA: TGCCACCCCCATGGCTACACCTTC. This translates into CHPHGYTF.

The rearrangement uses TRBV28 and TRBJ1-5, with D possibly matching TRBD1 (5 bases). V lost 2 bases to trimming and J lost 9 bases, with 23 bases between them. Looked up from germline, CDR1 is MDHEN and CDR2 is SYDVKM. CDR3 length equals 17 residues. CDR3 residues: CASSLAGTPPPRLPQHF. The CDR3 nucleotides read TGTGCCAGCAGTTTAGCTGGGACCCCTCCCCCAAGGTTGCCCCAGCATTTT.

V is TRBV5-1 and J is TRBJ2-7, with TRBD1 as a possible D gene (5 bases). The V gene lost 1 base and the J gene lost 0 bases, with 14 bases spanning the gap. Germline V gene data show CDR1 as SGHRS and CDR2 as YFSETQ. The CDR3 loop spans 16 amino acids. In DNA, the CDR3 is TGCGCCAGCAGCTTGTTGGGGCAGGGTCCCTCCTACGAGCAGTACTTC. Translation: CASSLLGQGPSYEQYF.

CDR3 nucleotide sequence: TGTGCCAGTAGCTCTTTGGGACAGAGCATAGCGACCAATGAGCAGTTCTTC. Amino acids: CASSSLGQSIATNEQFF. This chain connects TRBV19 to TRBJ2-1, with 7 nucleotides matching TRBD1. V shed 6 bases, J shed 6 bases, and the junction held 17 bases outside the gene matches. This CDR3 is built from 17 residues. Germline CDR1 reads LNHDA; CDR2 reads SQIVND (reference sequence).

Here the CDR3 DNA reads TGTGCCAGCAGTTCGGGGGTGCAGGGCGGCACAGATACGCAGTATTTT. It codes for CASSSGVQGGTDTQYF. The chain couples TRBV7-2 to TRBJ2-3; D is perhaps TRBD2 (6 bases). The CDR3 sequence is 16 residues long. V shed 6 bases and J shed 1 base, with 17 bases lying between them. Germline values: CDR1 SGHTA, CDR2 FQGNSA.

This sequence joins TRBV2 and TRBJ2-3; unclear D gene. The V gene lost 7 bases and the J gene lost 4 bases, with 6 bases spanning the gap. The CDR3 has 11 residues. CDR1 is SNHLY, CDR2 FYNNEI, per germline. CDR3 protein: CASMGSDTQYF. In DNA form, the CDR3 reads TGTGCCAGCATGGGTTCAGATACGCAGTATTTT.

The CDR3 protein is CASSQSTYGDEKLFF. In DNA, the CDR3 is TGCGCCAGCAGCCAGTCGACATATGGGGATGAAAAACTGTTTTTT. This sequence joins TRBV4-3 and TRBJ1-4; no definite D call. V was trimmed by 3 bases and J by 6 bases, leaving 14 bases between them. The CDR3 consists of 15 residues. The germline CDR1 and CDR2 sequences are LGHNA and YSLEER.

The chain couples TRBV4-1 to TRBJ2-7, with 7 bases that match TRBD1. CDR3 size: 15 residues. Germline CDR1 is MGHRA and CDR2 is YSYEKL. V was pared by 0 bases and J by 2 bases, with 4 bases of the junction left unmatched. The CDR3 sequence is CASSQEDRVTYEQYF. The CDR3 nucleotides read TGCGCCAGCAGCCAAGAAGACAGGGTGACCTACGAGCAGTACTTC.

The chain joins TRBV20-1 to TRBJ2-2; D not resolved. The germline gives CDR1 DFQATT, CDR2 SNEGSKA (reference sequence). Trimming cost V 8 bases and J 7 bases, with 11 bases left between them. The CDR3 contains 11 residues. The CDR3 loop reads CSPYYGGELFF. CDR3 coding DNA: TGCAGTCCTTATTACGGCGGGGAGCTGTTTTTT.

This clone has a single count. V is TRBV9 and J is TRBJ2-7; no clear D. CDR1 and CDR2 from the germline V gene are SGDLS and YYNGEE. V lost 5 bases and J 2 bases, leaving 14 bases between the germline ends. This CDR3 spans 14 amino acids. The chain's CDR3 is CASRHYPETYEQYF. The CDR3 DNA reads as TGTGCCAGCAGGCACTATCCGGAAACCTACGAGCAGTACTTC.

The chain recombines TRBV6-5 with TRBJ1-1; 9 bases agree with TRBD1. J lost 9 bases, V lost 6 bases, and 8 bases had no gene match. Germline V gene lookup returns CDR1 MNHEY and CDR2 SVGAGI. The CDR3 runs to 13 residues. CDR3 DNA sequence: TGTGCCAGCAGGCCACCCGGGACAGGGAAAGCTTTCTTT. Translated, it gives CASRPPGTGKAFF.

The CDR3 nucleotides are TGTGCCAGCAGCTTATTCGCGGGACATAACTACGAGCAGTACTTC. This sequence encodes CASSLFAGHNYEQYF. The rearrangement links TRBV7-2 to TRBJ2-7, with D perhaps matching TRBD1 or TRBD2 (6 bases each). CDR1 SGHTA and CDR2 FQGNSA come from the germline V gene. The CDR3 totals 15 residues. Trimming removed 2 bases from V and 3 bases from J, with 14 bases in between.

This clone was picked up a small number of times. J is TRBJ2-6 and V is TRBV7-9; D perhaps matches TRBD1 (5 bases). Germline loops: CDR1 SEHNR, CDR2 FQNEAQ (reference sequence). The CDR3 is made up of 15 amino acids. The ends were cut back, 4 bases at V and 1 base at J, with 8 bases in the middle. The CDR3 DNA sequence: TGTGCCAGCAGCTCAACAGGTTCTGGGGCCAACGTCCTGACTTTC. Its protein product is CASSSTGSGANVLTF.

The chain carries TRBV21-1 and TRBJ2-7. TRBV21-1 is designated a pseudogene. The CDR3 is 12 amino acids. CDR3 in DNA: TGTGCCAGCAGCAAAAAGTACCACGAGCAGTACTTC. It yields the protein CASSKKYHEQYF.

The chain joins TRBV28 to TRBJ2-7; 13 nucleotides agree with TRBD2. Germline V gene data show CDR1 as MDHEN and CDR2 as SYDVKM. V dropped 6 bases and J dropped 3; count of bases not matched to a gene: 5. The CDR3 contains 15 residues. CDR3 DNA sequence: TGTGCCAGCAGCCCCGGACTAGCGGGAGACTACGAGCAGTACTTC. This codes for CASSPGLAGDYEQYF.

As regards this clone: At one boundary the junction diverges from the germline segment, which might be a read error. This sequence joins TRBV30 and TRBJ1-6; D might be TRBD1 (5 bases). Germline V gene data show CDR1 as GTSNPN and CDR2 as SVGIG (reference sequence). The CDR3 has 11 amino acids. In DNA form, the CDR3 reads TGTGCCTGGGGAGGGGACTCACCCTTCCACTTT. This sequence encodes CAWGGDSPFHF.

In its sample, this clone was seen once. The V call is TRBV20-1, the J call TRBJ1-1, with D hard to call. The CDR3 spans 11 residues. V gave up 7 bases and J gave up 4 bases, with 10 bases separating them. The V gene's germline CDR1 is DFQATT and CDR2 SNEGSKA (reference sequence). CDR3 loop: CSVFEGTEAFF. The CDR3 bases are TGCAGTGTTTTTGAGGGCACTGAAGCTTTCTTT.

The rearrangement joins TRBV6-2 or TRBV6-3 to TRBJ2-1, with D unclear. V lost 0 bases and J 2 bases, leaving 11 bases between the germline ends. The CDR3 has 16 amino acids. Germline CDR1 MNHEY, CDR2 SVGEGT. The CDR3, as DNA: TGTGCCAGCAGTTACTCGACGTCCCTAGCCTACAATGAGCAGTTCTTC. Amino acids: CASSYSTSLAYNEQFF.

The table lists this clone with a count of one. J is TRBJ1-1 and V is TRBV19, with a possible D match to TRBD1 (6 bases). This CDR3 has 13 amino acids. Germline-derived CDR1 and CDR2 are LNHDA and SQIVND (reference sequence). Between the trimmed V and J ends, which lost 8 bases and 2 bases, there was a span of 12 bases. This chain's CDR3 is CASSGEGNTEAFF. Written as DNA, the CDR3 is TGTGCCAGTTCAGGGGAAGGCAACACTGAAGCTTTCTTT. Using reference TRBV19 and TRBJ1-1 for the parts outside the CDR3, the full variable domain is DGGITQSPKYLFRKEGQNVTLSCEQNLNHDAMYWYRQDPGQGLRLIYYSQIVNDFQKGDIAEGYSVSREKKESFPLTVTSAQKNPTAFYLCASSGEGNTEAFFGQGTRLTVV.

This chain links TRBV10-3 with TRBJ2-5, with D possibly being TRBD1 (5 bases). The V end was cut by 3 bases, the J end by 4 bases, with 12 bases between. Germline lookup yields CDR1 ENHRY and CDR2 SYGVKD. This CDR3 comprises 14 residues. Here the CDR3 reads CAISDSTEGETQYF. CDR3 coding DNA: TGTGCCATCAGTGATTCGACAGAAGGAGAGACCCAGTACTTC.

The chain links TRBV10-2 to TRBJ1-3; 8 positions match TRBD1. Germline V gene sequence: CDR1 WSHSY, CDR2 SAAADI. This CDR3 is built from 15 residues. The V gene end was trimmed by 7 bases and the J gene end by 2 bases; junction bases not matched to a gene: 7. CDR3: CASKEQGEAGNTIYF. In nucleotides, the CDR3 is TGCGCCAGCAAAGAACAGGGGGAGGCTGGAAACACCATATATTTT.

This clone was observed a few times. The chain uses TRBV18 and TRBJ1-2, with D possibly matching TRBD1 (6 bases). Germline values: CDR1 KGHSH, CDR2 LQKENI. The CDR3 loop spans 15 amino acids. With 2 bases removed from V and 6 bases from J, the gap between germline ends came to 16 bases. In nucleotides, the CDR3 is TGTGCCAGCTCACCATATGCAGGGGACGAGAATGGCTACACCTTC. Translated, it gives CASSPYAGDENGYTF.

The V gene is TRBV18, the J gene TRBJ2-5, with D perhaps matching TRBD2 (5 bases). This CDR3 has 15 amino acids. V dropped 5 bases and J dropped 1 base, with 14 bases sitting between them. Per the germline V gene, CDR1 is KGHSH and CDR2 is LQKENI. CDR3 nucleotides: TGTGCCAGCTCAGATTCCCGGGGTTCCCAAGAGACCCAGTACTTC. Protein sequence: CASSDSRGSQETQYF. Complete variable domain (other parts from reference TRBV18 and TRBJ2-5): NAGVMQNPRHLVRRRGQEARLRCSPMKGHSHVYWYRQLPEEGLKFMVYLQKENIIDESGMPKERFSAEFPKEGPSILRIQQVVRGDSAAYFCASSDSRGSQETQYFGPGTRLLVL.

In its sample, this clone was seen a few times. This chain uses TRBV5-4 with TRBJ1-2; 8 bases line up with TRBD1. The CDR3 extends over 13 amino acids. Germline lookup yields CDR1 SGHNT and CDR2 YYREEE (reference sequence). V shed 4 bases, J shed 4 bases, and the junction held 3 bases outside the gene matches. CDR3 bases: TGTGCCAGCAGCATCGACAGGGGCTATGGCTACACCTTC. Its protein product is CASSIDRGYGYTF.

The chain links TRBV10-3 to TRBJ1-3; D call uncertain. Germline-derived CDR1 and CDR2 are ENHRY and SYGVKD. The CDR3 sequence is 17 residues long. The CDR3 here is CAVSGPDGRRSGNTIYF. DNA for the CDR3: TGTGCTGTATCTGGCCCGGACGGGCGACGCTCTGGAAACACCATATATTTT.

The J gene is TRBJ2-5, the V gene TRBV7-7; D might be TRBD1 or TRBD2, each matching 5 bases. CDR1 and CDR2 (germline): SSHAT, FNYEAQ (reference sequence). The CDR3 consists of 13 residues. V lost 6 bases, J lost 4 bases, and 12 bases lay in between. The CDR3 reads CASSPGRGETQYF. Here the CDR3 DNA reads TGTGCCAGCAGTCCGGGAAGGGGAGAGACCCAGTACTTC.

The chain employs TRBV9 and TRBJ2-5; the match to TRBD2 covers 9 bases. The CDR3 has 18 amino acids. Unmatched junction bases numbered 17, after V lost 3 bases and J lost 5 bases. Germline V CDR1 and CDR2: SGDLS, YYNGEE. For the CDR3, the DNA is TGTGCCAGCAGCGGGAGGGGAACTAGCGGGCGGGTTAGGGAGACCCAGTACTTC. Translating it yields CASSGRGTSGRVRETQYF.

This chain links TRBV30 with TRBJ2-3, with a tentative D call TRBD1 (5 bases). Germline values: CDR1 GTSNPN, CDR2 SVGIG (reference sequence). Trimming took off 8 bases at V and 1 base at J, with 10 bases between the two ends. CDR3 size: 12 residues. The CDR3 DNA sequence: TGTGCCGGCGTCAGGGGCACAGATACGCAGTATTTT. This sequence encodes CAGVRGTDTQYF. Combining the CDR3 with reference TRBV30 and TRBJ2-3 gives the whole variable domain SQTIHQWPATLVQPVGSPLSLECTVEGTSNPNLYWYRQAAGRGLQLLFYSVGIGQISSEVPQNLSASRPQDRQFILSSKKLLLSDSGFYLCAGVRGTDTQYFGPGTRLTVL.

This clone was counted between two and nine times. This sequence joins TRBV7-9 and TRBJ1-4; the D is unclear. CDR3 length equals 14 residues. Deletions cut 5 bases from V and 3 bases from J, with 10 bases between. Germline V CDR1 and CDR2: SEHNR, FQNEAQ (reference sequence). The CDR3 loop is CASSNNVANEKLFF. The CDR3, as DNA: TGTGCCAGCAGCAATAACGTTGCTAATGAAAAACTGTTTTTT.